A selection of T cell receptor beta chains follows, all from one sample in a study of OX40 agonist ivuxolimab in advanced cancers. The table came from immunoSEQ multiplex PCR; TCRdb's copy has only in-frame clones and leaves some out. The data contain about 130,000 clones, around 90% of them singletons. This sample comprised CD4+ or CD8+ T cells sorted from blood, obtained in a trial of the OX40 agonist ivuxolimab. Source of these receptors: an adult with an advanced solid tumor such as melanoma, head and neck, liver or kidney cancer. The CDR3 runs from the conserved cysteine through the conserved F or W. A D gene is named only where the DNA matches it firmly. Size values are once, few and many counts, or a class for expanded clones, and some rows have none.

CDR3aa	CDR3nt	d_gene	j_gene	abundance	v_gene
CASSLRLSGEKLFF	TGTGCCAGCAGCCTTAGATTATCGGGTGAAAAACTGTTTTTT	-	TRBJ1-4	few	TRBV7-9
CASSRGGYTEAFF	TGTGCCAGCAGTCGGGGAGGGTACACTGAAGCTTTCTTT	-	TRBJ1-1	once	TRBV25-1
CASSVEGEGDQPQHF	TGTGCCAGCAGCGTAGAGGGGGAGGGAGATCAGCCCCAGCATTTT	-	TRBJ1-5	once	TRBV9
CASSSTGALTPYEQYF	TGTGCCAGCAGCTCGACAGGGGCCCTAACGCCCTACGAGCAGTACTTC	TRBD1	TRBJ2-7	-	TRBV7-9
CASSITGTNTGELFF	TGTGCCAGCAGCATAACAGGGACGAACACCGGGGAGCTGTTTTTT	-	TRBJ2-2	-	TRBV7-3
CASSSGLQFYEQYF	TGTGCCAGCAGTTCGGGACTCCAGTTCTACGAGCAGTACTTC	-	TRBJ2-7	-	TRBV27
CASSPVAAGYSYEQYF	TGTGCCAGCAGCCCCGTGGCCGCGGGTTATTCCTACGAGCAGTACTTC	-	TRBJ2-7	-	TRBV7-2
CASSPRTSYEQYF	TGTGCCAGCTCACCGAGGACCTCCTACGAGCAGTACTTC	-	TRBJ2-7	-	TRBV18
CAWSAIGTVYEQYF	TGTGCCTGGAGTGCTATTGGGACTGTCTACGAGCAGTACTTC	-	TRBJ2-7	-	TRBV30
CASSLAPRDTEAFF	TGTGCCAGCAGCTTAGCGCCAAGGGACACTGAAGCTTTCTTT	-	TRBJ1-1	-	TRBV7-2
CATSREINSGNQPQHF	TGTGCCACCAGCAGAGAAATCAATTCTGGCAATCAGCCCCAGCATTTT	-	TRBJ1-5	few	TRBV15
CAWSSRTGGNTIYF	TGTGCCTGGAGTTCACGGACAGGGGGAAACACCATATATTTT	TRBD1	TRBJ1-3	few	TRBV30
CSVYRRQETQYF	TGCAGCGTTTATCGTCGGCAAGAGACCCAGTACTTC	-	TRBJ2-5	-	TRBV29-1
CASSLHGTEAFF	TGTGCCAGCTCACTTCACGGGACTGAAGCTTTCTTT	-	TRBJ1-1	-	TRBV18
CAWSDGPHSANEKLFF	TGTGCCTGGAGCGATGGACCCCACTCCGCTAATGAAAAACTGTTTTTT	-	TRBJ1-4	-	TRBV30
CASSFLAGGHEQYF	TGTGCCAGCAGCTTCCTAGCGGGAGGACATGAGCAGTACTTC	TRBD2	TRBJ2-7	-	TRBV11-1
CASRAAGSYEQYF	TGTGCCAGCAGGGCGGCCGGGTCCTACGAGCAGTACTTC	-	TRBJ2-7	-	TRBV7-8
CASKPEGEAFF	TGTGCCAGTAAACCCGAAGGTGAAGCTTTCTTT	-	TRBJ1-1	-	TRBV28
CASSLSAGARGANVLTF	TGTGCCAGCAGTTTATCAGCAGGGGCGCGGGGGGCCAACGTCCTGACTTTC	-	TRBJ2-6	-	TRBV27
CASSQWFLKRNEQYF	TGCGCCAGCAGTCAATGGTTTCTAAAGAGGAACGAGCAGTACTTC	-	TRBJ2-7	-	TRBV23-1
CASSPGYRGRTSYGYTF	TGTGCCAGCAGTCCTGGGTACAGGGGGCGGACAAGCTATGGCTACACCTTC	TRBD1	TRBJ1-2	-	TRBV5-8
CASSATSGTVNQPQHF	TGTGCCAGCAGCGCGACCTCCGGGACAGTGAATCAGCCCCAGCATTTT	TRBD1	TRBJ1-5	-	TRBV11-2
CASTPRQSSYNEQFF	TGTGCCAGTACCCCTCGACAGAGCTCCTACAATGAGCAGTTCTTC	-	TRBJ2-1	-	TRBV19
CASSDEIAKNIQYF	TGTGCCAGCAGCGATGAAATAGCCAAAAACATTCAGTACTTC	-	TRBJ2-4	-	TRBV9
CAISERGSSNQPQHF	TGTGCCATCAGTGAAAGGGGCAGTTCAAATCAGCCCCAGCATTTT	-	TRBJ1-5	few	TRBV10-3